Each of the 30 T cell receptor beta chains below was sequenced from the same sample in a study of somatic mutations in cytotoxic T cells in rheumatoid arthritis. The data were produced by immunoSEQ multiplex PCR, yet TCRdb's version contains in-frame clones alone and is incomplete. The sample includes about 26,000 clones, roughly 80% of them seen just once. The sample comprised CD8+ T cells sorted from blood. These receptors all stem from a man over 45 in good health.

The CDR3 reads CASSQTDRDTGELFF. In DNA form, the CDR3 reads TGCGCCAGCAGCCAGACGGACAGGGACACCGGGGAGCTGTTTTTT. The chain employs TRBV4-1 and TRBJ2-2, with 8 bases identical to TRBD1. This CDR3 has 15 residues. CDR1 and CDR2 (germline): MGHRA, YSYEKL. V lost 3 bases to trimming and J lost 3 bases; unmatched junction nucleotides: 3.

The CDR3 is CASSQEGRELYNEQFF. DNA for the CDR3: TGCGCCAGCAGCCAGGAGGGGCGGGAGTTGTACAATGAGCAGTTCTTC. J is TRBJ2-1 and V is TRBV5-1; TRBD2 agrees at 7 bases. The V gene's germline CDR1 is SGHRS and CDR2 YFSETQ. The J segment lost 4 bases and the V segment lost 4 bases, leaving 11 bases of the junction unmatched. CDR3 length: 16 amino acids. Supplemented by reference TRBV5-1 and TRBJ2-1, the full variable domain reads KAGVTQTPRYLIKTRGQQVTLSCSPISGHRSVSWYQQTPGQGLQFLFEYFSETQRNKGNFPGRFSGRQFSNSRSEMNVSTLELGDSALYLCASSQEGRELYNEQFFGPGTRLTVL.

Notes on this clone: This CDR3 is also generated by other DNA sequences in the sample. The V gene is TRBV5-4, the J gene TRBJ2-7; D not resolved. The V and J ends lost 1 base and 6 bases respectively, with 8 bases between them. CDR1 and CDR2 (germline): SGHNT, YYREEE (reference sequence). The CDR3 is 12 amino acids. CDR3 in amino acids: CASSLSAAEQYF. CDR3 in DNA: TGTGCCAGCAGCTTGAGTGCCGCCGAGCAGTACTTC.

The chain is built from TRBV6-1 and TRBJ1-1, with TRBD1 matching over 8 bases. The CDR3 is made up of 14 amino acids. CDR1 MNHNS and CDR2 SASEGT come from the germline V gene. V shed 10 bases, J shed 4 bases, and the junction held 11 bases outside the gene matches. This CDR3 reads CANSPRGRVTEAFF. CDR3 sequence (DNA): TGTGCCAACTCACCCAGGGGGCGAGTCACTGAAGCTTTCTTT.

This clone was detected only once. For the CDR3, the DNA is TGCGCCAGCAGCCAAGATCTTAGCGGGAGCGCAGATACGCAGTATTTT. Its translation: CASSQDLSGSADTQYF. V usage is TRBV4-1 and J usage is TRBJ2-3, with 9 bases that match TRBD2. Germline V gene data show CDR1 as MGHRA and CDR2 as YSYEKL. The V gene end was trimmed by 0 bases and the J gene end by 4 bases; junction bases not matched to a gene: 5. The CDR3 runs 16 residues.

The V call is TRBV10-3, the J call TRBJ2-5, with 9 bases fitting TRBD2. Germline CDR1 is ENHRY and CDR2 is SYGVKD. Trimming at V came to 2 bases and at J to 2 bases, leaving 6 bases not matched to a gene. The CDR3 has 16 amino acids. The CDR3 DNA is TGTGCCATCAGTGAGCCGGGACTAGCCCGACAAGAGACCCAGTACTTC. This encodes CAISEPGLARQETQYF.

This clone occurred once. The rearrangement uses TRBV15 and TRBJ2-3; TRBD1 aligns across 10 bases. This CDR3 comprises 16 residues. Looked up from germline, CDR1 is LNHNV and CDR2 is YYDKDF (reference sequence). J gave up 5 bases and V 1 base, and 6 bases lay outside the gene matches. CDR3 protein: CATSRVGTGDGDTQYF. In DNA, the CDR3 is TGTGCCACCAGCAGAGTGGGGACAGGGGATGGAGATACGCAGTATTTT.

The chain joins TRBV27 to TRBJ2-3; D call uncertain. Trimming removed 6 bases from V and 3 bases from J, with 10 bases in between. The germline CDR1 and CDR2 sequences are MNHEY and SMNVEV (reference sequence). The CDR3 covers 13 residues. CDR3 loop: CASRDLGTDTQYF. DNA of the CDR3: TGTGCCAGCAGAGACCTCGGTACAGATACGCAGTATTTT.

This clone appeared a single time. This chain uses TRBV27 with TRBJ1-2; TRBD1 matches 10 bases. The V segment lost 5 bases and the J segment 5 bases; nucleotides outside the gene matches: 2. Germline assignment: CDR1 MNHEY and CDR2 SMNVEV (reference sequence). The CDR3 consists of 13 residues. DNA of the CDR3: TGTGCCAGCAGTGGGACAGGGGTTTATGGCTACACCTTC. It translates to CASSGTGVYGYTF.

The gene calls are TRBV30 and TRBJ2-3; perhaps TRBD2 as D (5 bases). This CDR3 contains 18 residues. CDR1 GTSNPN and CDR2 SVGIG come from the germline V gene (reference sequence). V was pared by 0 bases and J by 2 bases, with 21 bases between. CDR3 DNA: TGTGCCTGGAGTGTACCGACGTTCCGGGATAGGTACACAGATACGCAGTATTTT. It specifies CAWSVPTFRDRYTDTQYF.

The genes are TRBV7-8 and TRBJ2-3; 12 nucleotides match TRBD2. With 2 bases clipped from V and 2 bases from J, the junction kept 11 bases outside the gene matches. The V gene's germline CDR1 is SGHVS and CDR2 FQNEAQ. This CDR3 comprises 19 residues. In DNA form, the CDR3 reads TGTGCCAGCAGCTTAAGACTAGCGGGAGTGGCGGCCCTCACAGATACGCAGTATTTT. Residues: CASSLRLAGVAALTDTQYF.

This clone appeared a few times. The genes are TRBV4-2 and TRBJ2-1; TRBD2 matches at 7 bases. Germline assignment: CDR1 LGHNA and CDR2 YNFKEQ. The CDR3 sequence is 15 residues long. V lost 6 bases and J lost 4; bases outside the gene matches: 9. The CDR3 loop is CASRLAEEGYNEQFF. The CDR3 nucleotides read TGTGCCAGCAGGCTAGCGGAGGAAGGGTACAATGAGCAGTTCTTC.

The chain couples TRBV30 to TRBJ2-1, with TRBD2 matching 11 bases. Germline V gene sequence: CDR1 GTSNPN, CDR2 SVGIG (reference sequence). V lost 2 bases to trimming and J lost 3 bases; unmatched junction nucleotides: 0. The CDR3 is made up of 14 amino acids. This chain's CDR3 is CAWSLAGGYNEQFF. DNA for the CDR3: TGTGCCTGGAGTCTAGCGGGAGGCTACAATGAGCAGTTCTTC.

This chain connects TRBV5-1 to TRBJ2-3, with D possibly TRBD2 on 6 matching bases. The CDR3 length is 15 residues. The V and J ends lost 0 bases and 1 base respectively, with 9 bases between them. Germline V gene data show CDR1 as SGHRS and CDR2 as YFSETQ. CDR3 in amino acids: CASSLATGGTDTQYF. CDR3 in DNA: TGCGCCAGCAGCTTGGCCACGGGGGGCACAGATACGCAGTATTTT. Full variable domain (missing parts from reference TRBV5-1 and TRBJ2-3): KAGVTQTPRYLIKTRGQQVTLSCSPISGHRSVSWYQQTPGQGLQFLFEYFSETQRNKGNFPGRFSGRQFSNSRSEMNVSTLELGDSALYLCASSLATGGTDTQYFGPGTRLTVL.

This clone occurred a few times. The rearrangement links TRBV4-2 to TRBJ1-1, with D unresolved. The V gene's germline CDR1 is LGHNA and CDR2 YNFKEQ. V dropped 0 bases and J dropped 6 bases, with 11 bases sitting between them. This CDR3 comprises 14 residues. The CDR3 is CASSQESAVPEAFF. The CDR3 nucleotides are TGTGCCAGCAGCCAAGAATCGGCAGTACCTGAAGCTTTCTTT.

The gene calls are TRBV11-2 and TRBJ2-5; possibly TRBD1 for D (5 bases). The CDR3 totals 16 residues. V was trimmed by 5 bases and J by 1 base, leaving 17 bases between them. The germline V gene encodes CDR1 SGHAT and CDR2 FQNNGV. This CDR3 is CASSPGVRGIQETQYF. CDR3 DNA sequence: TGTGCCAGCAGCCCAGGTGTTAGGGGTATCCAAGAGACCCAGTACTTC. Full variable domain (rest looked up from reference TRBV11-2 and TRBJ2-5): EAGVAQSPRYKIIEKRQSVAFWCNPISGHATLYWYQQILGQGPKLLIQFQNNGVVDDSQLPKDRFSAERLKGVDSTLKIQPAKLEDSAVYLCASSPGVRGIQETQYFGPGTRLLVL.

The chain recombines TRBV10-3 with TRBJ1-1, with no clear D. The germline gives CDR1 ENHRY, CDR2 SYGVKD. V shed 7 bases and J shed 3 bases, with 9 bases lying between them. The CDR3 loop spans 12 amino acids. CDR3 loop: CAINEKDTEAFF. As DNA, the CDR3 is TGTGCCATCAACGAGAAGGACACTGAAGCTTTCTTT.

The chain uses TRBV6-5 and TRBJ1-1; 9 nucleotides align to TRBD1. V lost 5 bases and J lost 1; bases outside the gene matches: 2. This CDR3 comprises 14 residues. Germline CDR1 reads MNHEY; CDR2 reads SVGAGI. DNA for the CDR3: TGTGCCAGCAGTCCGGACAGGGGGAACACTGAAGCTTTCTTT. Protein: CASSPDRGNTEAFF.

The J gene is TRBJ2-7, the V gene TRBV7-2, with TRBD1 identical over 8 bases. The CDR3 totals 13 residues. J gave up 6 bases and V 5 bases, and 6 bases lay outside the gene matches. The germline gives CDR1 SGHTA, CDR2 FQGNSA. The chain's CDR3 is CASSLNRGIEQYF. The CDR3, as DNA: TGTGCCAGCAGCCTTAACAGGGGGATCGAGCAGTACTTC. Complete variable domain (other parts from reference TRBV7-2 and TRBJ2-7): GAGVSQSPSNKVTEKGKDVELRCDPISGHTALYWYRQSLGQGLEFLIYFQGNSAPDKSGLPSDRFSAERTGGSVSTLTIQRTQQEDSAVYLCASSLNRGIEQYFGPGTRLTVT.

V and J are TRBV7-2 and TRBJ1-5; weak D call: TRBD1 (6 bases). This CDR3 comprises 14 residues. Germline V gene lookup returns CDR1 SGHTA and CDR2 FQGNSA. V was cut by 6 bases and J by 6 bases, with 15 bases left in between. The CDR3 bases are TGTGCCAGCAGGTTGGGGGGCGCAGGTCAGCCCCAGCATTTT. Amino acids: CASRLGGAGQPQHF. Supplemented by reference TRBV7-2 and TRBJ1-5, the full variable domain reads GAGVSQSPSNKVTEKGKDVELRCDPISGHTALYWYRQSLGQGLEFLIYFQGNSAPDKSGLPSDRFSAERTGGSVSTLTIQRTQQEDSAVYLCASRLGGAGQPQHFGDGTRLSIL.

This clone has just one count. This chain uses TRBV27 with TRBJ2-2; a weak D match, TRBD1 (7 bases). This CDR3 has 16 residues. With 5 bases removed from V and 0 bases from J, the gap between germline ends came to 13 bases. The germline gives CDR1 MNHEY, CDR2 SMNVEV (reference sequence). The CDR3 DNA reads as TGTGCCAGCAGTCTGCGGGACAGAACGAACACCGGGGAGCTGTTTTTT. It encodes CASSLRDRTNTGELFF.

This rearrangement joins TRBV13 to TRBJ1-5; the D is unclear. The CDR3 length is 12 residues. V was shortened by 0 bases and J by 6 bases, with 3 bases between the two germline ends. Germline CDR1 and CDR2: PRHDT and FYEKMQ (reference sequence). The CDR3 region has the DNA TGTGCCAGCAGCTTAGGGGGTCAGCCCCAGCATTTT. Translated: CASSLGGQPQHF.

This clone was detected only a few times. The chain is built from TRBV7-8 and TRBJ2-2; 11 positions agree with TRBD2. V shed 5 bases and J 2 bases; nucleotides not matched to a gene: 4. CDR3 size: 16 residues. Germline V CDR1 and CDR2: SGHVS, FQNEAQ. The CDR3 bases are TGTGCCAGCAGCGCCGGGACTAGCGGAAACACCGGGGAGCTGTTTTTT. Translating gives CASSAGTSGNTGELFF.

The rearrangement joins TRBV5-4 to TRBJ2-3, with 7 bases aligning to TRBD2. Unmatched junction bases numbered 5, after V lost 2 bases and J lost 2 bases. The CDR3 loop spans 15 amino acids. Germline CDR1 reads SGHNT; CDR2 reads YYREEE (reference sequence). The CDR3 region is CASSFSSGYTDTQYF. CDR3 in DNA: TGTGCCAGCAGCTTCTCTAGCGGTTACACAGATACGCAGTATTTT.

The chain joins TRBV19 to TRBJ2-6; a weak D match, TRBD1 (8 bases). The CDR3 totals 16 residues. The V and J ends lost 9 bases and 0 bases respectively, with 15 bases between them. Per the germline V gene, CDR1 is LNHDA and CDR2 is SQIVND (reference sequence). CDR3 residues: CASSGTGFSGANVLTF. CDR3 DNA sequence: TGTGCCAGCAGCGGGACAGGCTTCTCTGGGGCCAACGTCCTGACTTTC.

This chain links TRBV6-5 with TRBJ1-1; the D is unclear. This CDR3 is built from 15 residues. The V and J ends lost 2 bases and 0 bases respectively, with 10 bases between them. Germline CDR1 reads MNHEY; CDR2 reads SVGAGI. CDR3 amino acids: CASSYREGLNTEAFF. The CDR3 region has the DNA TGTGCCAGCAGTTACAGGGAGGGTTTGAACACTGAAGCTTTCTTT.

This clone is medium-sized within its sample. CDR3 sequence reads: CASSRGGYTEAFF. Here the CDR3 DNA reads TGTGCCAGCAGTCGGGGGGGATACACTGAAGCTTTCTTT. The chain carries TRBV25-1 and TRBJ1-1; TRBD1 might be the D (5 bases). The V and J ends lost 5 bases and 3 bases respectively, with 10 bases between them. This CDR3 has 13 residues. Germline-derived CDR1 and CDR2 are MGHDK and SYGVNS.

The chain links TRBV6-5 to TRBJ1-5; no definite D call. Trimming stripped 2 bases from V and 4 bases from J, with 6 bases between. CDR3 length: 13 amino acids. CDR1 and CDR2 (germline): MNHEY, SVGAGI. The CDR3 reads CASSYALNQPQHF. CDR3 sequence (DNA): TGTGCCAGCAGTTACGCCCTAAATCAGCCCCAGCATTTT.

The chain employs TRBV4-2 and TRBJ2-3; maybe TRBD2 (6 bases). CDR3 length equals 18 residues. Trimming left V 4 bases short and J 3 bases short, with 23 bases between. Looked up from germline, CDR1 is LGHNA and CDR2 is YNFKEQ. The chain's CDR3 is CASSPLLPPGEDTDTQYF. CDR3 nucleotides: TGTGCCAGCAGCCCCCTACTACCTCCCGGGGAGGATACAGATACGCAGTATTTT.

Written as DNA, the CDR3 is TGTGCCAGCAGTGAGACAACCGTTCAGTACTTC. Translated, it gives CASSETTVQYF. This chain joins TRBV25-1 and TRBJ2-4; D is unclear. Germline assignment: CDR1 MGHDK and CDR2 SYGVNS. The CDR3 is made up of 11 amino acids. V dropped 3 bases and J dropped 11 bases, with 8 bases sitting between them. The full variable domain, rest sourced from reference TRBV25-1 and TRBJ2-4, is EADIYQTPRYLVIGTGKKITLECSQTMGHDKMYWYQQDPGMELHLIHYSYGVNSTEKGDLSSESTVSRIRTEHFPLTLESARPSHTSQYLCASSETTVQYFGAGTRLSVL.